This T cell receptor (beta chain) comes out of a study of cytomegalovirus exposure and HLA in healthy donors. Study background: From around 180 million T cells, an earlier analysis saw roughly 100 million unique TCR beta sequences. Unique TCRs numbering some 77 million, obtained from HLA-typed donors, made up an early data release.

In regard to this clone: Its antigen is as yet unknown.

The PCR made use of 60 Vbeta and 13 Jbeta primers. TCRdb's copy holds only in-frame clones and misses some; the assay was immunoSEQ multiplex PCR. Among 170,000 or so clones listed, 80% were seen once. The V end lost 2 bases, the J end lost 0 bases, and 9 bases lay between the germline ends. CDR3 size: 14 residues. Germline CDR1 SQVTM, CDR2 ANQGSEA. Study conclusions and caveats: Immune exposure data for these donors was limited to CMV serostatus. Previous analysis showed most TCR beta V segments were productive about 90% or about 30% of the time.

The gene calls are TRBV29-1 and TRBJ2-3, with D hard to call. Sequenced sample: PBMCs. The receptor's source is a man aged 25-45 years in good health and CMV-seropositive. The CDR3 is CSVEPSVSTDTQYF. The CDR3 bases are TGCAGCGTTGAACCAAGCGTTAGCACAGATACGCAGTATTTT.